This note documents a single T cell receptor beta chain sequence. This record belongs to a study of response to subunit inactivated influenza vaccine. Germline CDR1 LGHNA, CDR2 YSLEER. V was shortened by 0 bases and J by 8 bases, with 19 bases between the two germline ends. This CDR3 has 17 residues. MiXCR, run by TCRdb on the RT-PCR reads, gives a single entry per CDR3 protein. Of about 520,000 distinct CDR3 sequences in the sample, approximately 7.7% were seen once. Sequenced here: PBMCs from blood, sampled around 25 months after vaccination. The chain uses TRBV4-3 and TRBJ2-2; D is undetermined. The receptor comes from a man aged 45-69 years who received an inactivated influenza vaccine. Here the CDR3 DNA reads TGCGCCAGCAGCCAAGAAGGCGACGGAGAAAAGTCGGGGGAGCTGTTTTTT. Amino acid sequence: CASSQEGDGEKSGELFF.